This T cell receptor (beta chain) stems from a study of T cell responses to AZD1222 COVID-19 vaccine. Findings of the study overall: Donors were chiefly white British, with a greater number of females, and clonal diversity was perhaps underestimated.

This CDR3 contains 14 residues. Trimming removed 3 bases at V and 5 bases at J, with 15 bases between. The V gene's germline CDR1 is SGHDT and CDR2 YYEEEE. The sample holds one count of this clone. Its antigen is unknown. TCRdb's table, derived via immunoSEQ multiplex PCR, lists solely in-frame clones and lacks some. This table holds 140,000 to 150,000 clones, over 90% found once. The sample consisted of peripheral blood, taken on day 0 of AZD1222 vaccination. This chain links TRBV5-6 with TRBJ2-7, with D perhaps TRBD1 or TRBD2 (5 bases each). The origin of this receptor is an adult in good health. The CDR3 DNA is TGTGCCAGCAGCTCTGTGGGGGTCGGTGACGAGCAGTACTTC. It translates to CASSSVGVGDEQYF.